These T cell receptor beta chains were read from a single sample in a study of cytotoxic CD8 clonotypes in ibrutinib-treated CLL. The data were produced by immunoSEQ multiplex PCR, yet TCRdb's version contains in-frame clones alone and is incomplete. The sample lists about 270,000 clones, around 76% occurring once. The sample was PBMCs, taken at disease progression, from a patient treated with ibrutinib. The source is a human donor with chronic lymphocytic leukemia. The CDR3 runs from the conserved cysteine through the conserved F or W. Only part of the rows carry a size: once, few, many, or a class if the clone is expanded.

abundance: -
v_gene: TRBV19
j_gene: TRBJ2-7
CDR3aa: CASKSPLSYEQYF

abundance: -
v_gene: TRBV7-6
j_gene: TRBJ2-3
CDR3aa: CASSLFSPTVTDTQYF

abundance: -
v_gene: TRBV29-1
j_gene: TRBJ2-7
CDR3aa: CSVQDRVRDYEQYF

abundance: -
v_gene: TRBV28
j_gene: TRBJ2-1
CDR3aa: CASQGSIHNEQFF

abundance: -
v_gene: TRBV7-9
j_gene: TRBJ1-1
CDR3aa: CASSSSREMNTEAFF

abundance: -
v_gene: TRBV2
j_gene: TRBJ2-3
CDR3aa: CASSYTSPSTDTQYF

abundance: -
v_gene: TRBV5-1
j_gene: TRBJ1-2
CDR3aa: CASSPTPTGGAYGYTF

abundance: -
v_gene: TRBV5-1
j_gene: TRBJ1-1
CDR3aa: CASSEAGGGRFLNTEAFF

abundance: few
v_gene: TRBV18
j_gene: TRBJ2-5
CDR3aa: CASSPQAGAVETQYF

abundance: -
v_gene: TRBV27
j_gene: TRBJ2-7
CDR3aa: CASSSRSSGGARYYEQYF

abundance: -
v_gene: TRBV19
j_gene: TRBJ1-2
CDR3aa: CASRWELSRYGYTF

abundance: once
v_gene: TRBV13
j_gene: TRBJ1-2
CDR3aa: CASSGTGYRGPTYGYTF

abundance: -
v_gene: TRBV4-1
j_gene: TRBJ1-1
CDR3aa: CASSQMVGHRNTEAFF

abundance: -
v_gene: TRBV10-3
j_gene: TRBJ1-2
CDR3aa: CAIIKGQGIGYTF